This is a list of T cell receptor beta chains from one sample in a study of shared clonotypes between healthy human individuals. The assay was immunoSEQ multiplex PCR, and TCRdb's table has in-frame clones only and misses some. This sample has some 1,400,000 clones, with roughly 97% found just once. Sequencing was performed on naive CD4+ T cells sorted from blood. The receptors were sampled from a man between 25 and 39 years old in good health. CDR3s include the opening cysteine and the closing phenylalanine or tryptophan. A D gene is named only where the DNA matches it firmly. A row's size may be missing; if present it is once, few, many or a size class.

CDR3aa | CDR3nt | abundance | j_gene | d_gene | v_gene
CASSLAVRIEQFF | TGCGCCAGCAGCTTGGCCGTCCGTATTGAGCAGTTCTTC | . | TRBJ2-1 | . | TRBV5-1
CASSYNVEGTAFF | TGTGCCAGCAGTTATAATGTAGAGGGGACGGCTTTCTTT | . | TRBJ1-1 | . | TRBV6-6
CASSQVRGGYTF | TGCGCCAGCAGCCAAGTCCGGGGTGGCTACACCTTC | . | TRBJ1-2 | . | TRBV4-3
CASMGGGSFTDTQYF | TGTGCCAGCATGGGGGGAGGAAGCTTTACAGATACGCAGTATTTT | . | TRBJ2-3 | . | TRBV6-5
CASSFSGTYGYTF | TGTGCCAGTAGTTTTTCCGGGACCTATGGCTACACCTTC | . | TRBJ1-2 | . | TRBV19
CASSASDNQPQHF | TGCGCCAGCAGCGCCTCAGATAATCAGCCCCAGCATTTT | . | TRBJ1-5 | . | TRBV5-1
CASRRSDSYNQPQHF | TGTGCCAGCAGGAGATCGGACAGCTACAATCAGCCCCAGCATTTT | once | TRBJ1-5 | . | TRBV6-5
CASTLTSLSYNEQFF | TGTGCCAGTACCCTGACTAGCCTTTCCTACAATGAGCAGTTCTTC | . | TRBJ2-1 | TRBD2 | TRBV19
CASSTRRESGANVLTF | TGTGCCAGCAGTACCCGCAGGGAATCTGGGGCCAACGTCCTGACTTTC | . | TRBJ2-6 | . | TRBV27
CASSQHRMNTEAFF | TGTGCCAGCAGCCAGCACAGAATGAACACTGAAGCTTTCTTT | . | TRBJ1-1 | . | TRBV28
CASSARGHSRETQYF | TGTGCCAGCAGTGCAAGGGGACACAGCAGGGAGACCCAGTACTTC | . | TRBJ2-5 | . | TRBV2
CAIRGDTAGPEQYF | TGTGCCATCAGGGGTGACACCGCCGGGCCCGAGCAGTACTTC | . | TRBJ2-7 | . | TRBV10-3
CASSPPGQGLYEQYF | TGTGCCAGCTCACCACCTGGACAGGGACTCTACGAGCAGTACTTC | . | TRBJ2-7 | TRBD1 | TRBV18
CAWSRGEQYF | TGTGCCTGGAGTCGCGGGGAGCAGTACTTC | . | TRBJ2-7 | . | TRBV30
CASSIIQGPGNQPQHF | TGTGCCAGTAGTATTATACAGGGTCCGGGCAATCAGCCCCAGCATTTT | . | TRBJ1-5 | . | TRBV19
CASIKIVEATQYF | TGTGCCAGCATTAAAATAGTAGAGGCGACCCAGTACTTC | . | TRBJ2-5 | . | TRBV2
CASSPLFTLGYGYTF | TGTGCCAGCAGTCCCCTATTTACCTTGGGTTATGGCTACACCTTC | . | TRBJ1-2 | . | TRBV25-1
CASSYGGNLYEQYF | TGTGCCAGCAGTTACGGGGGGAACCTCTACGAGCAGTACTTC | once | TRBJ2-7 | . | TRBV6-5
CASSRDRDAYGYTF | TGTGCCAGCAGCCGGGACAGGGACGCCTATGGCTACACCTTC | . | TRBJ1-2 | TRBD1 | TRBV5-4
CASSLSGTESFSGNTIYF | TGTGCCAGCAGCCTTTCCGGGACCGAAAGTTTCTCTGGAAACACCATATATTTT | . | TRBJ1-3 | . | TRBV7-2